The following is a T cell receptor (beta chain) sequence with its context. The target antigen is unknown. Per germline, CDR1 SNHLY and CDR2 FYNNEI. CDR3 length: 14 residues. Trimming pared 8 bases from V and 5 bases from J, leaving 16 bases between. For roughly 11 days, 10^5 sorted CD4+ cells grew with T cell-depleted PBMCs and CEF. This entry comes from a study of CD4 T cells in relation to SARS-CoV-2 and coronaviruses. About the research overall: After less than eleven days of antigen culture, PBMC TCR beta CDR3s were sequenced.

Here immunoSEQ multiplex PCR was the method, and the copy in TCRdb shows in-frame clones only, minus some. This table holds about 41,000 clones, under 90% found once. The source material was naive CD4+ T cells from PBMCs, cultured in vitro. Stated subset: naive CD4+ T cells isolated by negative enrichment. The rearrangement joins TRBV2 to TRBJ2-1; D may be TRBD2 (6 bases). The TCR was taken from an adult with COVID-19. CDR3 region: CASGREQMDNEQFF. The CDR3 DNA is TGTGCCAGCGGTCGGGAGCAGATGGACAATGAGCAGTTCTTC.